The present entry profiles one T cell receptor beta chain with its context. Its antigen is not known. The source of the sample is a study of regulatory T cells in long-lasting Graves disease. V was clipped by 0 bases and J by 4 bases, with 10 bases between them. In germline, CDR1 is MGHRA, CDR2 YSYEKL. The CDR3 extends over 15 amino acids. Study-wide results and caveats: New patients shared fewer public clonotypes (more than 850) than persistent patients did (more than 2,500). Repertoires from persistent disease leaned toward TRBV28, TRBJ1-2 and TRBJ2-5.

The time point: persistent/refractory GD, antithyroid drugs over 5 years with positive TRAb. PBMC RNA served as the TCR library source. The TCR beta library used iRepertoire HTBI primers with Arm-PCR amplification of CDR3. MiXCR, run by TCRdb on the multiplex PCR reads, gives a single entry per CDR3 protein. The sample has about half a million distinct CDR3 sequences; 20% to 25% are singletons. The source is a female donor with Graves disease. The material was peripheral blood mononuclear cells (PBMCs), obtained when the disease was refractory, from a patient treated with antithyroid drugs. The chain combines TRBV4-1 with TRBJ2-1, with D uncertain. The CDR3, as DNA: TGCGCCAGCAGCCAAGACCGAGGAAGGTACAATGAGCAGTTCTTC. It codes for CASSQDRGRYNEQFF.